These T cell receptor beta chains were read from a single sample in a study of blood T cell repertoires in COVID-19. Assay used: immunoSEQ multiplex PCR; TCRdb lists only in-frame clones, some missing. The sample has 75,000 to 100,000 clones; 81% are singletons. The sample comprised peripheral blood. These receptors all come from a man aged 60-69 years with acute or convalescent COVID-19. Both conserved end residues are part of each CDR3. The D gene is left open where the match is weak. Clone size appears in some rows only: once, few, many, or a class for an expanded clone.

TRBV19	few	TRBJ2-2	-	TGTGCCAGTAGTATAGCTCGCGGGGAGCTGTTTTTT	CASSIARGELFF
TRBV4-1	-	TRBJ2-3	-	TGCGCCAGCAGCCAAGTGGGAGAGTCTAGCACAGATACGCAGTATTTT	CASSQVGESSTDTQYF
TRBV2	-	TRBJ1-2	-	TGTGCCAGCAGTGAATCAAGGCAGGGCACCTATGGCTACACCTTC	CASSESRQGTYGYTF
TRBV6-5	-	TRBJ2-7	-	TGTGCCAGCAGTTACTTTCAGGATGACGCCGAGCAGTACTTC	CASSYFQDDAEQYF
TRBV12-3/TRBV12-4	few	TRBJ2-7	TRBD1	TGTGCCAGCAACAGACAGGGAAACTACGAGCAGTACTTC	CASNRQGNYEQYF
TRBV4-3	-	TRBJ1-1	-	TGCGCCAGCAGCCAAGAGTGGGGACAGAACACTGAAGCTTTCTTT	CASSQEWGQNTEAFF
TRBV20-1	-	TRBJ2-1	-	TGCAGTGCTAGTGCCCCCTCGACTAGGGATGAGCAGTTCTTC	CSASAPSTRDEQFF
TRBV4-2	-	TRBJ2-2	TRBD1	TGTGCCAGCAGCCAACTACGGACAGGGAATACCGGGGAGCTGTTTTTT	CASSQLRTGNTGELFF
TRBV5-1	-	TRBJ2-1	TRBD2	TGCGCCAGCGCCTCTCAATGGACTAGCGGGAGATACAATGAGCAGTTCTTC	CASASQWTSGRYNEQFF
TRBV19	-	TRBJ2-3	-	TGTGCCAGTAATCGCTACGGGGGGCCACAATACACAGATACGCAGTATTTT	CASNRYGGPQYTDTQYF
TRBV7-9	-	TRBJ2-2	-	TGTGCCAGCAGTGCCAAGTTGACAGAGAACACCGGGGAGCTGTTTTTT	CASSAKLTENTGELFF
TRBV28	-	TRBJ2-3	TRBD1	TGTGCCAGCAATCTACAGGGGGCACATGCAGATACGCAGTATTTT	CASNLQGAHADTQYF
TRBV9	-	TRBJ2-1	TRBD2	TGTGCCAGCAGCCCAACGGGACTAGCGGGGGGACTGGGATACAATGAGCAGTTCTTC	CASSPTGLAGGLGYNEQFF
TRBV3-1/TRBV3-2	once	TRBJ1-3	TRBD1	TGTGCCAGCAGCTCAGGGGGAGGAACTGGAAACACCATATATTTT	CASSSGGGTGNTIYF
TRBV6-6	-	TRBJ2-5	TRBD1	TGTGCCAGTTCACAAATGTCTCGACAGGGGCAAGAGACCCAGTACTTC	CASSQMSRQGQETQYF
TRBV15	few	TRBJ1-1	-	TGTGCCACCAGCAGAGATTCGAGGGACTTCACTGAAGCTTTCTTT	CATSRDSRDFTEAFF